This T cell receptor (beta chain) was recovered during a study of cytomegalovirus exposure and HLA in healthy donors (dated by TCRdb to 2016 to 2017). With regard to the full study: An earlier analysis of several hundred of the donors reported about 260 Gb of sequence data and 117 million unique TCR beta sequences obtained from around 170 million T cells. An early release that covered roughly 600 HLA-typed donors contained about 300 gigabases of sequencing data and 80 million or so unique TCR sequences. Of the roughly 400 genotyped donors, approximately 83% fell in the genetic ancestry cluster associated with self-reported Caucasian donors. The aim of the study was to test whether cataloging public T cell receptors could identify signatures of past pathogen exposure. The study profiled the T cell repertoires of hundreds of subjects by immunosequencing and related them to cytomegalovirus serostatus. Besides the first cohort of about 730 subjects, a separate validation cohort made up of roughly 130 different subjects was used. High-throughput TCR immunosequencing, statistical association of individual TCRs with disease status, and machine learning were combined to predict cytomegalovirus infection status. A later analysis re-examined previously published TCR beta repertoires from about 700 donors and added high-resolution HLA genotyping to investigate patterns of TCR occurrence. In the later analysis, no new phenotypic data were used to find candidate immune exposures; instead, reliance was placed on TCR beta sequences and their occurrence across donors. To decide whether each TCR beta V gene segment behaved as functional or pseudogenic, an earlier analysis of approximately 590 of the donors relied on high-throughput TCR beta sequencing. Donor age, sex, ethnicity and CMV serostatus were collected together with the repertoire data. Genome-wide SNP genotypes for about three fifths of the roughly 670 donors were used in a later genetic analysis, which treated that subset as a discovery cohort. All discovery cohort repertoires had been generated using a single sequencing platform. Both class I and class II loci were covered by HLA typing, at four-digit resolution. The number of donors typed differed by locus, with about 629-630 for A, B, C, DRB1 and DQB1, about 500 for DQA1, over 600 for DPA1, and 400 to 490 for DPB1. Five DR-DQ haplotypes were treated as single units for association and clustering because of strong linkage in the cohort. On average, around 240,000 unique TCR beta nucleotide sequences were sequenced per donor among 350 to 400 genotyped donors of the cohort, with 15% to 20% of those sequences being non-productive. Here is what the overall study found, with its caveats: The authors suggested that the approach could potentially be extended to other disease states and immunological phenotypes. The only immune exposure information available for the cohort was CMV serostatus. Most TCR sequences were seen in very few donors, while some public TCRs were found in many individuals. Correlated functional status among segregating V segments might reflect linkage disequilibrium, but an unknown experimental factor could not be ruled out. The cohort was sequenced for TCR beta chains only, and without alpha or paired-chain data the features that could be detected were limited. Sequencing depth was assumed to be roughly uniform across donors in the presence/absence analyses, though that assumption may not hold. The classifier was reported to diagnose cytomegalovirus status with high specificity and sensitivity in both the original cohort and the validation cohort. Because counts were too low, around 17 rarely observed V segments, including chromosome 9 orphons, were left out of the earlier analysis of over 550 of the donors. An earlier analysis of roughly 570 of the donors showed that most TCR beta V segments appeared in productive rearrangements either about 87% or about 30% of the time, which broadly matched IMGT annotations. In a later genetic analysis, a missense DCLRE1C variant was associated with V-gene and J-gene trimming of TCR beta chains, and the association was replicated in an independent cohort. HLA typing was unavailable for some donors at each locus, so association tests used only the typed subset. At a false discovery rate of 0.05, a later analysis linked under 20,000 TCR beta sequences to specific HLA alleles. In a later analysis, most CMV-associated TCR beta chains were found to appear HLA-restricted, with HLA associations seemingly driven largely by CMV exposure. Compared with the roughly 600-donor mean, donors in an Asian-associated ancestry cluster had fewer N-insertions in productive TCRs, according to a later genetic analysis. A cluster of highly shared sequence variants was judged likely to be a technical artifact of the sequencing pipeline. Some IMGT-functional V segments, including TRBV6-2 and TRBV6-3, could not be distinguished by the 87-base-pair reads and were therefore excluded. A later analysis reported that several top co-occurrence clusters appeared linked to parvovirus B19, influenza, CMV and Epstein-Barr virus. A further reported finding was that TCR beta sequences accurately predicted the HLA-A and HLA-B alleles for most subjects in the first cohort. In a later analysis, HLA-associated TCR beta chains were found to be more clonally expanded and to have lower generation probabilities than equally common non-associated chains. A few of the identified cytomegalovirus-associated TCR beta chains were confirmed in vitro to be specific for cytomegalovirus antigens. The study gave a list of 150 to 200 TCR beta chains associated with cytomegalovirus. Strong co-occurrence of HLA alleles, especially DR and DQ, made assigning TCR associations to individual alleles difficult. A later analysis found that TCR association rates varied across HLA loci, with DRB1 alleles showing the most associated TCRs and HLA-C alleles the fewest.

In its sample, this clone was seen a few times. Its antigen target is currently unknown. There are no base qualities to consult, and no much larger clone falls within one base. V loses 7 bases, J loses 6 bases, and the germline ends lie 12 bases apart. Its CDR3 holds 13 amino acids, cysteine through phenylalanine. Left in the record is the CDR3 DNA by itself, 39 bases read in frame from the first base. Looking up the germline V gene yields CDR1 MDHEN and CDR2 SYDVKM. Libraries came from the immunoSEQ multiplex PCR assay. For the multiplex PCR, a mixture combining 60 forward primers for TCR Vbeta segments and 13 reverse primers for TCR Jbeta segments was used. The CDR3 region of rearranged TCR beta genes was amplified from genomic DNA with a multiplex PCR assay. Amplified TCR beta libraries were sequenced as 87-base-pair reads on the Illumina HiSeq System. The paper's data handling went like this. In a later analysis, some 80 million unique TCR beta chains were counted across the approximately 670 repertoires, and roughly 11 million of these chains were shared by at least two donors. Raw reads were error-corrected and collapsed into unique sequences with a nearest-neighbor algorithm that merged closely related sequences to remove PCR and sequencing errors. To assign V, D and J gene segments, CDR3 sequences were aligned to IMGT reference sequences. For a sequence to be retained, a match of at least six nucleotides was required to both a V gene segment and a J gene segment. A rearrangement counted as productive if the CDR3 had no stop codons and remained in frame with V and J, and every other rearrangement counted as non-productive. Following IMGT convention, CDR3 was defined as the stretch from the second conserved V-encoded cysteine to the conserved J-encoded phenylalanine. The earlier analysis of about 610 of the donors excluded any sequence lacking an unambiguous match to a single V gene segment. In an earlier analysis of some 590 of the donors, a V segment was called functional when productive rearrangements were above 56.7%, and segregating when the standard deviation between donors exceeded 5%. A statistical classification framework was built to diagnose cytomegalovirus status from the catalog of TCR beta chain sequences. V and J gene assignment, in a later analysis, came from comparing TCR nucleotide sequences with IMGT/GENE-DB human TR gene sequences. In a later analysis, CDR3 sequences and most-parsimonious VDJ recombination scenarios were assigned using the TCRdist pipeline. In a later analysis, each TCR beta chain was defined by its CDR3 amino acid sequence together with its V-gene family, and reads lacking a unique V-gene family were excluded. In a later analysis, several hundred highly shared, low-generation-probability nucleotide sequences were removed to address suspected cross-contamination and a sequencing artifact. In a later analysis, a clonal expansion index was calculated for each public chain from normalized within-repertoire ranks of inferred template counts. In a later analysis, generation probabilities were computed with a VDJ recombination model fitted to out-of-frame rearrangements, and the resulting probabilities were checked against IGoR. In a later analysis, hypergeometric tests were used to score TCR-TCR, TCR-HLA and TCR-CMV co-occurrence, with a repertoire-size bias correction applied to TCR pairs. False discovery rates were estimated in a later analysis by permuting HLA or CMV assignments 20 times. In a later analysis, co-occurring TCRs were grouped using DBSCAN, and TCRdist sequence similarity was added for clustering within HLA-allele-positive subsets. Repertoires with fewer than 30,000 or more than 120,000 public chains, plus five repertoires with anomalous nucleotide sharing, were excluded from co-occurrence clustering. TCRdb's version of the immuneACCESS table is confined to in-frame rearrangements and falls short of the full clone set. An unresolved V gene accounts for under half of the shortfall where checked; the remainder is of unknown origin. V and J calls and clone size are as listed in that table; D and trimming were resolved from the DNA. This sample comprises about 250,000 clones, about four fifths of them detected only once. Clones ranked in the top ten supply about 0.28% of the sample.

The cohort was made up of under 800 healthy bone marrow donors. Cohort members were all nominally healthy when sampled, although unrecorded immune exposures were likely present. The donor tested CMV seronegative and was one of the 352 seronegative cohort members. A peripheral blood sample was collected from each donor, and TCR beta sequencing was performed on peripheral blood mononuclear cells. Genomic DNA was extracted from the blood cell samples with the Qiagen DNeasy Blood Extraction Kit. Sequences were obtained from PBMCs. The chain couples TRBV28 to TRBJ2-2; the D gene cannot be resolved reliably. The receptor was isolated from a girl aged 2 to 10 in good health and CMV-seronegative. The base sequence is TGTGCCAGCATCGGGTCGGTCTCCGGGGAGCTGTTTTTT. Translated, it reads CASIGSVSGELFF.